The T cell receptor beta chain described here comes from a study of blood T cell repertoires in COVID-19. Study information: COVID-19 samples collected from the United States, Italy and Spain covered acute and convalescent phases. PBMCs, B-cell-depleted T cells, or T cells provided the cDNA or gDNA that made up the material.

The V gene's germline CDR1 is SGHRS and CDR2 YFSETQ. Between the trimmed V and J ends, which lost 1 base and 3 bases, there was a span of 13 bases. The CDR3 has 15 residues. The sample holds one count of this clone. In the authors' workflow: Nucleated cell counts were estimated from reference gene primer amplification. Measured with immunoSEQ multiplex PCR; TCRdb has only the in-frame clones, and not every one. That table furnishes V, J and clone size, whereas the DNA furnished D and trimming. In the table there are about 70,000 clones, about 81% of which are singletons. This clonotype was sampled from a man older than 75 with acute or convalescent COVID-19. The chain combines TRBV5-1 with TRBJ2-5; no firm D call. The source material was peripheral blood. The chain's CDR3 is CASSLSQTAEETQYF. CDR3 nucleotides: TGCGCCAGCAGCTTGAGTCAAACAGCTGAAGAGACCCAGTACTTC.